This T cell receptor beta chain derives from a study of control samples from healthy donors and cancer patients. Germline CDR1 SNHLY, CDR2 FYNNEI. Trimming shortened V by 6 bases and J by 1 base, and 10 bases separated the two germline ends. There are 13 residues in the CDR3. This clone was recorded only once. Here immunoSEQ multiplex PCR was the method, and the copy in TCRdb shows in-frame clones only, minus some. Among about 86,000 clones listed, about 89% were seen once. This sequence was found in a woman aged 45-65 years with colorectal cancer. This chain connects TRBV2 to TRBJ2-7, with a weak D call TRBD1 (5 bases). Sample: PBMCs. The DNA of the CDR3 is TGTGCCAGCAGCCTGGGGCAGTCCTACGAGCAGTACGTC. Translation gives CASSLGQSYEQYV.